What follows describes a single T cell receptor (beta chain). A much bigger clone sits one base away, suggesting this may be a read error. The record originates from a study of tumor-infiltrating lymphocytes in primary liver carcinoma. The overall study: Tumor staging was T1-T3 N0M0; sizes spanned 4.2 to 10 cm across.

This CDR3 region has 15 residues. V was clipped by 3 bases and J by 9 bases, with 18 bases between them. The researchers produced TCR beta cDNA from 400 to 650 ng total RNA with a constant-region primer. ARM-PCR, slightly modified, supplied the TCR beta libraries through three nested multiplex PCR rounds. Researchers ran the first two PCR rounds for ten to eleven cycles each with TRBV1-TRBV30 forward primers and a C-beta reverse primer. TCRdb re-analysed the multiplex PCR reads in MiXCR, keeping a single row per CDR3 protein. The sample has about 310,000 distinct CDR3 sequences; more than 55% are singletons. The authors took blood RNA from unsorted whole blood and also extracted germline DNA.

Sequencing was performed on peripheral blood. The V call is TRBV12-3 or TRBV12-4, the J call TRBJ2-1; perhaps TRBD2 as D (6 bases). The origin of this receptor is a middle-aged man with primary liver carcinoma and hepatitis B virus infection. The CDR3 region is CASSFGRGGWSEQFF. The DNA of the CDR3 is TGTGCCAGCAGTTTTGGACGGGGAGGATGGAGTGAGCAGTTCTTC.